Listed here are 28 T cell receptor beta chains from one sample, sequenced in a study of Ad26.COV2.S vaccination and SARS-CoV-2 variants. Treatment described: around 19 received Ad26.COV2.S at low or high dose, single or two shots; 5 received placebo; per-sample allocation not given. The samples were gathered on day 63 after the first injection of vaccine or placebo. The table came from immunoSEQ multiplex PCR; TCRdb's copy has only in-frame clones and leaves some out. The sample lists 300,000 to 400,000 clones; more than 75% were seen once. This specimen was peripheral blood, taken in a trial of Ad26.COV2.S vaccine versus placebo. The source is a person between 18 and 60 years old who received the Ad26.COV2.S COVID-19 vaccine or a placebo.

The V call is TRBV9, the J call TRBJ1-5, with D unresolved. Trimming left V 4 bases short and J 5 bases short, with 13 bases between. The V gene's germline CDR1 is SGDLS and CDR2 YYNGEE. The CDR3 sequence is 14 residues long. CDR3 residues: CASSSDPLDQPQHF. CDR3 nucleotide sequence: TGTGCCAGCAGCTCGGACCCTTTGGATCAGCCCCAGCATTTT. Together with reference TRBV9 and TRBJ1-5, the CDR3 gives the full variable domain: DSGVTQTPKHLITATGQRVTLRCSPRSGDLSVYWYQQSLDQGLQFLIQYYNGEERAKGNILERFSAQQFPDLHSELNLSSLELGDSALYFCASSSDPLDQPQHFGDGTRLSIL.

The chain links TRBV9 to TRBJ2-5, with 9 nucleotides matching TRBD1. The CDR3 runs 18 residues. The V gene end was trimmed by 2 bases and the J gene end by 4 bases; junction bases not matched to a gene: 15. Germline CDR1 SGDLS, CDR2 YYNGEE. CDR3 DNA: TGTGCCAGCAGCGTCGACCTATCAACAGGGGGCGCCGGAGAGACCCAGTACTTC. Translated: CASSVDLSTGGAGETQYF.

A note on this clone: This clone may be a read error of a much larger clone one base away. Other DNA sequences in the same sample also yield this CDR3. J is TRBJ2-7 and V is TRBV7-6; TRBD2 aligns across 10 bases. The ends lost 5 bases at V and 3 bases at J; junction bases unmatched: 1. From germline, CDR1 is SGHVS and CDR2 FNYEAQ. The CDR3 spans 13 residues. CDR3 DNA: TGTGCCAGCAGCCAGCGGGGGGGCTACGAGCAGTACTTC. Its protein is CASSQRGGYEQYF.

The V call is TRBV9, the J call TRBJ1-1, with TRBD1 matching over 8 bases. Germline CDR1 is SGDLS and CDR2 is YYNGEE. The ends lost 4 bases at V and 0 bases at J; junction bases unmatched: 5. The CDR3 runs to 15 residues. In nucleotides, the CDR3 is TGTGCCAGCAGCATCTCGACAGGGGTGAACACTGAAGCTTTCTTT. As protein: CASSISTGVNTEAFF.

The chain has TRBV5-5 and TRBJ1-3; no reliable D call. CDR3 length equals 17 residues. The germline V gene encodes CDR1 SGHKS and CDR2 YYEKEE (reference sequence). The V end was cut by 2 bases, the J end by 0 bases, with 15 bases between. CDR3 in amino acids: CASSFGQAYLSGNTIYF. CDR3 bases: TGTGCCAGCAGCTTCGGTCAGGCTTATCTCTCTGGAAACACCATATATTTT.

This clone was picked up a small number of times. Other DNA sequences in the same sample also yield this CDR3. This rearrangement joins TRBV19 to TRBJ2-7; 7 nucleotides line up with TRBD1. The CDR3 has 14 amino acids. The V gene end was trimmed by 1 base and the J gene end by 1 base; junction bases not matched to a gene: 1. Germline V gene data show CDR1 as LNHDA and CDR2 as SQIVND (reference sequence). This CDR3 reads CASSIGQGSYEQYF. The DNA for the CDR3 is TGTGCCAGTAGTATAGGACAGGGATCCTACGAGCAGTACTTC.

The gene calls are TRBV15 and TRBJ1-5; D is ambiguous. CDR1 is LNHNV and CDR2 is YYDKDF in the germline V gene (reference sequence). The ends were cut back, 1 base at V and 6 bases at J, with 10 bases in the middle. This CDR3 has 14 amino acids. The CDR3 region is CATSRVKGGQPQHF. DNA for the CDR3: TGTGCCACCAGCAGAGTTAAGGGAGGTCAGCCCCAGCATTTT.

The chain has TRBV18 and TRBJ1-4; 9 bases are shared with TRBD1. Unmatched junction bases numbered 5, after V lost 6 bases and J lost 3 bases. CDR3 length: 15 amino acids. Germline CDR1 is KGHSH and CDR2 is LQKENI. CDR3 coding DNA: TGTGCCAGCTCGCCGGGACAGGGCTCTAATGAAAAACTGTTTTTT. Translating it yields CASSPGQGSNEKLFF.

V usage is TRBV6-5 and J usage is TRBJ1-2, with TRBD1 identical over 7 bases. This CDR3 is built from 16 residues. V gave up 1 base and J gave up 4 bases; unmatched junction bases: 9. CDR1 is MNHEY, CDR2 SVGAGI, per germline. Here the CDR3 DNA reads TGTGCCAGCAGTTACTTCACGACAGGGTTCACCTATGGCTACACCTTC. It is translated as CASSYFTTGFTYGYTF.

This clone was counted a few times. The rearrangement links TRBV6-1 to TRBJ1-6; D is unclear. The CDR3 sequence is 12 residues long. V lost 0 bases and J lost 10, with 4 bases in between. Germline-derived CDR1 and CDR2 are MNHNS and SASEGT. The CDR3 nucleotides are TGTGCCAGCAGTGAAGCGGGCTCACCCCTCCACTTT. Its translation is CASSEAGSPLHF.

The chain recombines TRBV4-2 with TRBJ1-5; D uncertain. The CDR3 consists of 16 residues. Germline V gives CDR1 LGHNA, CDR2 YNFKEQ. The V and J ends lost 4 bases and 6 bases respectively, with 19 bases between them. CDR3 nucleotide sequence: TGTGCCAGCAGCCTCCGCGGAGGGTTGGGGAGTCAGCCCCAGCATTTT. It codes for CASSLRGGLGSQPQHF.

This chain's CDR3 is CASSQDGRVVPDTQYF. The CDR3 coding sequence is TGCGCCAGCAGCCAAGACGGTAGAGTAGTCCCAGATACGCAGTATTTT. V is TRBV4-1 and J is TRBJ2-3; D is unclear. The CDR3 is 16 amino acids. V lost 0 bases and J lost 4, with 14 bases in between. Germline CDR1 MGHRA, CDR2 YSYEKL.

CDR3 bases: TGTGCCAGCAGCTTGGCAGGGGCCGGGGACTATGGCTACACCTTC. Translation gives CASSLAGAGDYGYTF. V gene TRBV5-4 combines with J gene TRBJ1-2; D might be TRBD1 (6 bases). Germline assignment: CDR1 SGHNT and CDR2 YYREEE (reference sequence). Trimming left V 0 bases short and J 3 bases short, with 12 bases between. The CDR3 is 15 residues long.

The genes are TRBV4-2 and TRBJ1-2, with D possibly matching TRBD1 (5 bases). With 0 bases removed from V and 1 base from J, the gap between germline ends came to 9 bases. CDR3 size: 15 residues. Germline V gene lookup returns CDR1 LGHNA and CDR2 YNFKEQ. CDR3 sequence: CASSQDPRDNYGYTF. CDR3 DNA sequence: TGTGCCAGCAGCCAAGATCCCAGGGATAACTATGGCTACACCTTC.

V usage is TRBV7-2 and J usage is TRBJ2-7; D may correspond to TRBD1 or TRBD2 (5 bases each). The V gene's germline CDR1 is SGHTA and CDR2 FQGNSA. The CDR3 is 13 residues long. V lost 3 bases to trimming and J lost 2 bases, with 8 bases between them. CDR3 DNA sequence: TGTGCCAGCAGCTTGGGACCGCCCTACGAGCAGTACTTC. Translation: CASSLGPPYEQYF.

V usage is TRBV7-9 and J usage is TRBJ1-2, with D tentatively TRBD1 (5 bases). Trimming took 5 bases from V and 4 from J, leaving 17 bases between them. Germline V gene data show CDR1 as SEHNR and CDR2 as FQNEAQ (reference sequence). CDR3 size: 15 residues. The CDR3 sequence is CASSLGDRGLYGYTF. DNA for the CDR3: TGTGCCAGCAGCCTCGGGGACCGCGGACTCTATGGCTACACCTTC.

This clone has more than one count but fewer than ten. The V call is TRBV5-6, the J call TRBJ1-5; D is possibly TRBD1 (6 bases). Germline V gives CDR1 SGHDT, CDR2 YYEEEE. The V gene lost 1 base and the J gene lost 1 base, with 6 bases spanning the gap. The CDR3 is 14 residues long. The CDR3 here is CASSLTGSNQPQHF. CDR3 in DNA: TGTGCCAGCAGCTTGACAGGGAGCAATCAGCCCCAGCATTTT.

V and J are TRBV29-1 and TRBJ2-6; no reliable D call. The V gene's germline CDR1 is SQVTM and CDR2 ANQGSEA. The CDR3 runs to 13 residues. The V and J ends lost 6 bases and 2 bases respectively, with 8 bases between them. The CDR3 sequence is CSVRYAGANVLTF. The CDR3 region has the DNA TGCAGCGTCAGATATGCTGGGGCCAACGTCCTGACTTTC.

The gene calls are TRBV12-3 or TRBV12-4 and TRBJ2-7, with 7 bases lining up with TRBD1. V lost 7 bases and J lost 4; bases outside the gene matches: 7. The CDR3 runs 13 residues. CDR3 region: CASIGTATYEQYF. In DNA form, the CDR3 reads TGTGCCAGCATCGGGACAGCAACTTACGAGCAGTACTTC.

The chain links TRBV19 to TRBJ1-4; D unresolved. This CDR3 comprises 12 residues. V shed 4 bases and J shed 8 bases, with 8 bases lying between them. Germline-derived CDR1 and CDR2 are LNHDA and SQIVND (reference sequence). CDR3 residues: CASSTDREKLFF. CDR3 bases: TGTGCCAGTAGTACCGACCGGGAAAAACTGTTTTTT.

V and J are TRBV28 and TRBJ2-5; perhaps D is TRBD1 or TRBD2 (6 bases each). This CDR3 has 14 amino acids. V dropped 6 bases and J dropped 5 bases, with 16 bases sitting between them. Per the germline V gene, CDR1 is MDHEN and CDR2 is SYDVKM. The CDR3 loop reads CASSSEGGYETQYF. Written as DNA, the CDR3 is TGTGCCAGCAGCTCCGAGGGGGGCTATGAGACCCAGTACTTC.

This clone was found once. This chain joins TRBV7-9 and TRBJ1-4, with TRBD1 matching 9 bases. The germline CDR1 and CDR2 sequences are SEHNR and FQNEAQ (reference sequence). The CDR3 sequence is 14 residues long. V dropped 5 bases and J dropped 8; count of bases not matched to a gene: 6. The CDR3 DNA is TGTGCCAGCAGCCCGGACAGGGGAGGCGAAAAACTGTTTTTT. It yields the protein CASSPDRGGEKLFF.

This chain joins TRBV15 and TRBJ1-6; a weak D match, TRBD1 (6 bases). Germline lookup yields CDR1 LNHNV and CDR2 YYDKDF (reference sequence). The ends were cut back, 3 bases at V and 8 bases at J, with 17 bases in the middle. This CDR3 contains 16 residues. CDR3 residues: CATSRGAALGDSPLHF. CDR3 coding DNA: TGTGCCACCAGCAGGGGGGCGGCCTTGGGGGATTCACCCCTCCACTTT.

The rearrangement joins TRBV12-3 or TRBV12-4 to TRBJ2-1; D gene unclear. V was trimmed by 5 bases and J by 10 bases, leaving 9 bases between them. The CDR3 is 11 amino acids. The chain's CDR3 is CASSQGLEQFF. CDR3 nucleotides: TGTGCCAGCAGTCAAGGCCTAGAGCAGTTCTTC.

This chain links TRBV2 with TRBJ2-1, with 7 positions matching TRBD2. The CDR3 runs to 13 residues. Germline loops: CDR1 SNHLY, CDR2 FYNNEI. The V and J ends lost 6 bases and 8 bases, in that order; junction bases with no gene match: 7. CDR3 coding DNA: TGTGCCAGCAGCCCCCAGGGAGGGGATGAGCAGTTCTTC. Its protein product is CASSPQGGDEQFF.

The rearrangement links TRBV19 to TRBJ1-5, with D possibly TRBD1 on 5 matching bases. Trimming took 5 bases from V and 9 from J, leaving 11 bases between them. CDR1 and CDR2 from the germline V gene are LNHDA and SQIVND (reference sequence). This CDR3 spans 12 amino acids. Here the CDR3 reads CASSPLGGPQHF. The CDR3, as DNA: TGTGCCAGTAGTCCCCTCGGGGGGCCCCAGCATTTT.

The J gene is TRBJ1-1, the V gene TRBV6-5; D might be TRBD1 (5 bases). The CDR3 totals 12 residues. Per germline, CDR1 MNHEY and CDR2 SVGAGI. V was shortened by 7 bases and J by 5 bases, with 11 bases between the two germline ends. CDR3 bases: TGTGCCAGCACCACGGGGGTTACTGAAGCTTTCTTT. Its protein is CASTTGVTEAFF.

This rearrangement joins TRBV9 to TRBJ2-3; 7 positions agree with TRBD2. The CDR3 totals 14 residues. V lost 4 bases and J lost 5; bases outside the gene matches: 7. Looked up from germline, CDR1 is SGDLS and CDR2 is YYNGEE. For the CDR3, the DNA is TGTGCCAGCAGCCCTCCGGGGGGAGGAGATACGCAGTATTTT. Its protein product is CASSPPGGGDTQYF.